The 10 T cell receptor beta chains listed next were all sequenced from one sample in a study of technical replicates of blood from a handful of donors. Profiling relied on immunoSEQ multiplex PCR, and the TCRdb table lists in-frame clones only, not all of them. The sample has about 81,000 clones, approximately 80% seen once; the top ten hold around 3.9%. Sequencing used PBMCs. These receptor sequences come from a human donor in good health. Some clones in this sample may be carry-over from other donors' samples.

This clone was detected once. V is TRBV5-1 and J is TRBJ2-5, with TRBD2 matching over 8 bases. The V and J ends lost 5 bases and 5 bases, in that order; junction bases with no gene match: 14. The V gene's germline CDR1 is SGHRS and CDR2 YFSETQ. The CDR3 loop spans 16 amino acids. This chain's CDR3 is CASRRGGASSWETQYF. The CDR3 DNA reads TGCGCCAGCAGACGGGGGGGAGCGTCTAGCTGGGAGACCCAGTACTTC.

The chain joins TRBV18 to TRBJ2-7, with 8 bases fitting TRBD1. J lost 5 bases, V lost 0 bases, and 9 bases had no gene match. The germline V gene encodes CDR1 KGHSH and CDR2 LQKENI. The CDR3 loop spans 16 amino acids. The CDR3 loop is CASSPPGVQGGDEQYF. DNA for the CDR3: TGTGCCAGCTCACCACCGGGGGTACAGGGGGGAGACGAGCAGTACTTC.

The CDR3 DNA is TGTGCCAGCAGTGCCCAGACAGCTGAAGCTTTCTTT. It encodes CASSAQTAEAFF. V is TRBV2 and J is TRBJ1-1; the D gene is possibly TRBD1 (5 bases). V lost 4 bases, J lost 6 bases, and 9 bases lay in between. The CDR3 is made up of 12 amino acids. The germline CDR1 and CDR2 sequences are SNHLY and FYNNEI.

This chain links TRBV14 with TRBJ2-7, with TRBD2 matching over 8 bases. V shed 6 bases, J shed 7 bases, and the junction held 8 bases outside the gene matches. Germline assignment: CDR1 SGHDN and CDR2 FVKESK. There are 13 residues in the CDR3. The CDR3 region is CASRSGGMREQYF. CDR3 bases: TGTGCCAGCAGGAGCGGGGGAATGAGGGAGCAGTACTTC.

The CDR3 DNA reads as TGTGCCAGCAGCTCCCTCGGGACAGGCAGGCAGCATTTT. Translated: CASSSLGTGRQHF. The gene calls are TRBV7-6 and TRBJ1-5; 8 bases line up with TRBD1. Germline lookup yields CDR1 SGHVS and CDR2 FNYEAQ. The V segment lost 4 bases and the J segment 13 bases; nucleotides outside the gene matches: 9. The length of the CDR3 is 13 residues.

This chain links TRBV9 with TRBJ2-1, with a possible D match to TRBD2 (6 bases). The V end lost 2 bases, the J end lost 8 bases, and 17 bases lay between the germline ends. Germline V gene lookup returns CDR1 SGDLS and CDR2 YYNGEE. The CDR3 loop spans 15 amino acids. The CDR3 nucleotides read TGTGCCAGCAGCGTCTCTGGGGTTAGCGGCTATGAGCAGTTCTTC. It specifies CASSVSGVSGYEQFF. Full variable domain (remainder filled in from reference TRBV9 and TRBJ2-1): DSGVTQTPKHLITATGQRVTLRCSPRSGDLSVYWYQQSLDQGLQFLIQYYNGEERAKGNILERFSAQQFPDLHSELNLSSLELGDSALYFCASSVSGVSGYEQFFGPGTRLTVL.

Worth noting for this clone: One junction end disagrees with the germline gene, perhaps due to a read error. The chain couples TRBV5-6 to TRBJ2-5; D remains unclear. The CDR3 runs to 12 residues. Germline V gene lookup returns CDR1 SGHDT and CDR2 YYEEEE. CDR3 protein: CASSVHQETQYF. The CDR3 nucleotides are TGTGCCAGCAGCGTCCACCAGGAGACCCAGTACTTC.

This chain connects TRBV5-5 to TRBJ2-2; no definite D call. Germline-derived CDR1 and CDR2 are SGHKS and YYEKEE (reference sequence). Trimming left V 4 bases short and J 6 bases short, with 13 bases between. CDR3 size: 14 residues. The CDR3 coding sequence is TGTGCCAGCAGCCGGGTGATGGTCGCCGGGGAGCTGTTTTTT. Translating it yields CASSRVMVAGELFF.

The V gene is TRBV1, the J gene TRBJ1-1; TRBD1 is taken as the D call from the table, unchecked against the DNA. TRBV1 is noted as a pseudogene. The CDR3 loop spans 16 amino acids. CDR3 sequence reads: CTERTGTGVEDTEAFF. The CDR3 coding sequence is TGCACCGAAAGAACCGGGACAGGGGTCGAGGACACTGAAGCTTTCTTT.

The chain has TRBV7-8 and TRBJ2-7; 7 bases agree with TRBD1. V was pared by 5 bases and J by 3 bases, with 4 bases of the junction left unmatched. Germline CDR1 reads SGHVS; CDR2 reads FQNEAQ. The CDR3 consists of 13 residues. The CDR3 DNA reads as TGTGCCAGCAGCGAGGGACAGCTCTACGAGCAGTACTTC. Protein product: CASSEGQLYEQYF.